One T cell receptor (beta chain) is described in this entry. After constant-region reverse-primer amplification, full-length variable regions underwent semi-nested PCR with Nested Universal Primer A. Each CDR3 protein gets one entry after TCRdb re-called the 5' RACE reads with MiXCR. The table records tens of thousands of distinct CDR3 sequences, more than 30% of them present only once. The receptor's source is a female donor with breast cancer. Material: tumor-infiltrating naive CD4+ T cells sorted from the breast tumor. Subset meaning: naive CD4+ T cells, CD4+CD45RA+CD25-.

The DNA of the CDR3 is TGTGCCAGCAGCTTTGGGGACAGGGGAATAGGTGGCTACACCTTC. It is translated as CASSFGDRGIGGYTF. The chain recombines TRBV7-8 with TRBJ1-2, with 10 nucleotides matching TRBD1. Germline V gives CDR1 SGHVS, CDR2 FQNEAQ. V shed 3 bases, J shed 7 bases, and the junction held 8 bases outside the gene matches. The CDR3 extends over 15 amino acids.